The rows below give T cell receptor beta chains drawn from one sample of a study of naive and memory T cell subsets. MiXCR, applied by TCRdb to the UMI-ligation and nested PCR reads, yields one record per CDR3 protein. The table lists around 140,000 distinct CDR3 sequences, approximately 18% of them singletons. The sequenced sample was naive CD8+ T cells from blood. The receptors originated from a human donor in good health. CDR3s include the opening cysteine and the closing phenylalanine or tryptophan. A D gene is named only where the DNA matches it firmly. Clone size is stated in some rows and not others, as once, few, many or a class when expanded.

cdr3_aa cdr3_nt v_call clone_size d_call j_call
CASSSRLAGWGDTQYF TGTGCCAGCAGTTCAAGACTAGCGGGATGGGGAGATACGCAGTATTTT TRBV28 . TRBD2 TRBJ2-3
CASSLGTVNTEAFF TGTGCCAGCAGCTTGGGGACAGTGAACACTGAAGCTTTCTTT TRBV5-4 . . TRBJ1-1
CASSDPKETQYF TGTGCCAGCAGCGACCCGAAAGAGACCCAGTACTTC TRBV7-9 few . TRBJ2-5
CASSVDRYQPQHF TGTGCCAGCAGTGTGGACAGATATCAGCCCCAGCATTTT TRBV12-3/TRBV12-4 . . TRBJ1-5
CASSQIAGRGETQYF TGCGCCAGCAGCCAGATAGCGGGGCGGGGAGAGACCCAGTACTTC TRBV4-1 . TRBD2 TRBJ2-5
CASSLAGGAEAFF TGTGCCAGCAGTTTAGCGGGCGGTGCTGAAGCTTTCTTT TRBV27 few . TRBJ1-1
CSARGDSGNTIYF TGCAGTGCTAGAGGAGACTCTGGAAACACCATATATTTT TRBV20-1 few . TRBJ1-3
CASGLAGTEAFF TGTGCTAGTGGCCTAGCCGGGACTGAAGCTTTCTTT TRBV12-5 . . TRBJ1-1
CSAPSGTSLYEQYF TGCAGTGCTCCGTCGGGGACTTCACTCTACGAGCAGTACTTC TRBV20-1 . . TRBJ2-7
CASMSGSVDTQYF TGTGCCAGCATGAGCGGGAGTGTAGATACGCAGTATTTT TRBV27 . TRBD2 TRBJ2-3
CASSRGWEQYF TGTGCCAGCAGCCGGGGGTGGGAGCAGTACTTC TRBV28 . . TRBJ2-7